The 17 T cell receptor beta chains reported below all come from one sample, sequenced in a study of PD-L1 blockade in urothelial cancer. The repertoire was sequenced with immunoSEQ multiplex PCR; TCRdb's copy has only in-frame clones and lacks some. The data contain roughly 76,000 clones, more than 85% of them singletons. Time point defined: peripheral blood 6 weeks after treatment start. The sequences come from PBMCs, collected around atezolizumab (anti-PD-L1) treatment. The receptors were gathered from a woman aged 80 or over with urothelial cancer.

The genes are TRBV18 and TRBJ1-5; 9 bases fit TRBD1. Trimming at V came to 2 bases and at J to 5 bases, leaving 1 base not matched to a gene. Germline lookup yields CDR1 KGHSH and CDR2 LQKENI. This CDR3 is 14 amino acids long. The CDR3 nucleotides read TGTGCCAGCTCACCAAGACAGGGGGATCAGCCCCAGCATTTT. This encodes CASSPRQGDQPQHF.

The rearrangement joins TRBV9 to TRBJ1-1; 10 bases are a match to TRBD1. The CDR3 has 16 amino acids. The V and J ends lost 3 bases and 3 bases, in that order; junction bases with no gene match: 8. Looked up from germline, CDR1 is SGDLS and CDR2 is YYNGEE. CDR3 protein: CASSAGDRGYYTEAFF. CDR3 in DNA: TGTGCCAGCAGCGCTGGGGACAGGGGATACTACACTGAAGCTTTCTTT.

This clone was seen just once. V is TRBV10-3 and J is TRBJ2-1; the match to TRBD2 covers 11 bases. After removal of 0 bases from V and 9 bases from J, the junction contained 7 bases not matched to a gene. The CDR3 extends over 16 amino acids. Per germline, CDR1 ENHRY and CDR2 SYGVKD. The CDR3 protein is CAISESTSGTVGEQFF. The CDR3 DNA reads TGTGCCATCAGTGAGTCGACTAGCGGGACCGTCGGTGAGCAGTTCTTC.

The rearrangement uses TRBV2 and TRBJ2-7; D may be TRBD2 (6 bases). V gave up 6 bases and J gave up 1 base, with 7 bases separating them. Germline lookup yields CDR1 SNHLY and CDR2 FYNNEI. This CDR3 is built from 12 residues. The CDR3 DNA is TGTGCCAGCAGGGAGGGTTCCTACGAGCAGTACTTC. It is translated as CASREGSYEQYF.

The table lists this clone with a few counts. The chain employs TRBV7-9 and TRBJ1-3, with a tentative D call TRBD1 (6 bases). The CDR3 is 12 residues long. The germline V and J ends were trimmed by 5 bases and 11 bases, with 13 bases remaining between them. CDR1 is SEHNR, CDR2 FQNEAQ, per germline (reference sequence). DNA of the CDR3: TGTGCCAGCAGCGTACAGGGTGAGGCCATATATTTT. Its protein product is CASSVQGEAIYF.

V usage is TRBV7-3 and J usage is TRBJ1-2, with D possibly matching TRBD1 (6 bases). The CDR3 runs to 14 residues. V lost 4 bases to trimming and J lost 1 base, with 10 bases between them. Germline assignment: CDR1 SGHTA and CDR2 FQGTGA. CDR3 residues: CASSSGAVNYGYTF. CDR3 sequence (DNA): TGTGCCAGCAGCTCAGGGGCCGTTAACTATGGCTACACCTTC.

The chain has TRBV28 and TRBJ1-4; D is unclear. The CDR3 is 15 amino acids. V lost 3 bases to trimming and J lost 2 bases, with 10 bases between them. CDR1 is MDHEN, CDR2 SYDVKM, per germline. The CDR3 region has the DNA TGTGCCAGCAGTTTTGCGCAGCGCACTAATGAAAAACTGTTTTTT. This translates into CASSFAQRTNEKLFF.

The chain employs TRBV28 and TRBJ1-2; TRBD1 aligns across 12 bases. CDR3 length: 16 amino acids. Germline V gene sequence: CDR1 MDHEN, CDR2 SYDVKM. V shed 6 bases, J shed 4 bases, and the junction held 9 bases outside the gene matches. The CDR3 DNA sequence: TGTGCCAGCAGCGCGGGACAGGGGGCGCAAAGCTATGGCTACACCTTC. Encoded protein: CASSAGQGAQSYGYTF.

V gene TRBV4-2 combines with J gene TRBJ2-7; 10 bases line up with TRBD2. Germline V gene lookup returns CDR1 LGHNA and CDR2 YNFKEQ. The CDR3 consists of 15 residues. The J segment lost 9 bases and the V segment lost 0 bases, leaving 8 bases of the junction unmatched. CDR3 DNA sequence: TGTGCCAGCAGCCAAGATTTGGCTAGCGGGAGTGGGCAGTACTTC. It specifies CASSQDLASGSGQYF.

The chain joins TRBV18 to TRBJ2-1; D might be TRBD2 (6 bases). The germline V gene encodes CDR1 KGHSH and CDR2 LQKENI. The CDR3 totals 15 residues. With 6 bases removed from V and 7 bases from J, the gap between germline ends came to 19 bases. CDR3 DNA: TGTGCCAGCTCCCCGGAGGGCCTCGCTGGGAATGAGCAGTTCTTC. Its protein is CASSPEGLAGNEQFF.

The genes are TRBV7-9 and TRBJ2-3, with 9 bases lining up with TRBD1. Germline loops: CDR1 SEHNR, CDR2 FQNEAQ (reference sequence). The CDR3 length is 16 residues. V gave up 5 bases and J gave up 5 bases; unmatched junction bases: 11. CDR3 amino acids: CASSQGRDRAKDTQYF. CDR3 in DNA: TGTGCCAGCAGCCAAGGCCGGGACAGGGCCAAAGATACGCAGTATTTT.

The V gene is TRBV2, the J gene TRBJ2-7, with a possible D match to TRBD1 (7 bases). The germline CDR1 and CDR2 sequences are SNHLY and FYNNEI. Trimming took 11 bases from V and 3 from J, leaving 14 bases between them. There are 12 residues in the CDR3. For the CDR3, the DNA is TGTGCCGTTGGAGGGGACAGCTACGAGCAGTACTTC. Translation: CAVGGDSYEQYF.

This clone was seen more than once but under ten times. The CDR3 DNA is TGTGCCAGCAGCCGAAACTTGGACAGGGGAGGAAGACTGGATGAAAAACTGTTTTTT. Translating it yields CASSRNLDRGGRLDEKLFF. V gene TRBV9 combines with J gene TRBJ1-4, with 9 bases fitting TRBD1. The CDR3 runs 19 residues. Germline loops: CDR1 SGDLS, CDR2 YYNGEE. The J segment lost 6 bases and the V segment lost 4 bases, leaving 19 bases of the junction unmatched.

The chain couples TRBV6-1 to TRBJ2-2, with 8 bases that match TRBD2. Germline lookup yields CDR1 MNHNS and CDR2 SASEGT. The CDR3 contains 14 residues. J gave up 5 bases and V 10 bases, and 9 bases lay outside the gene matches. For the CDR3, the DNA is TGTGCCACCCTGCGGGGGGTTGGTACCGGGGAGCTGTTTTTT. Protein: CATLRGVGTGELFF.

About this clone: The junction differs from germline at one of its ends, possibly a read error. This chain uses TRBV28 with TRBJ2-1; possible D gene TRBD2, 6 bases. The CDR3 contains 15 residues. Germline loops: CDR1 MDHEN, CDR2 SYDVKM. The CDR3 spells CATSTSGPAYNEQFF. CDR3 DNA: TGTGCCACCAGTACGAGCGGGCCAGCCTACAATGAGCAGTTCTTC.

The chain couples TRBV30 to TRBJ1-5, with TRBD1 identical over 7 bases. The CDR3 sequence is 16 residues long. Trimming at V came to 0 bases and at J to 0 bases, leaving 5 bases not matched to a gene. Germline V gives CDR1 GTSNPN, CDR2 SVGIG (reference sequence). Here the CDR3 DNA reads TGTGCCTGGAGTGTACGCAGGGGGAGTAGCAATCAGCCCCAGCATTTT. Its protein is CAWSVRRGSSNQPQHF. The whole variable domain, remainder taken from reference TRBV30 and TRBJ1-5, is SQTIHQWPATLVQPVGSPLSLECTVEGTSNPNLYWYRQAAGRGLQLLFYSVGIGQISSEVPQNLSASRPQDRQFILSSKKLLLSDSGFYLCAWSVRRGSSNQPQHFGDGTRLSIL.

V and J are TRBV5-1 and TRBJ2-5, with 10 bases that match TRBD2. Germline V lookup: CDR1 SGHRS, CDR2 YFSETQ. With 4 bases clipped from V and 2 bases from J, the junction kept 5 bases outside the gene matches. This CDR3 has 15 residues. CDR3 amino acids: CASSTQLAGQETQYF. CDR3 nucleotide sequence: TGCGCCAGCAGCACTCAACTAGCGGGACAAGAGACCCAGTACTTC.